Each of the 19 T cell receptor beta chains below was sequenced from the same sample in a study of T-cell memory formation after mild COVID-19 (dated by TCRdb to the early 2020s). Library creation used 5' RACE. The listed sequencing device is Illumina NovaSeq 6000. TCRdb reanalyzed the raw reads on its own, using fastp at Q25 for trimming and MiXCR for clone calling, and kept in-frame beta chains. Each entry is one CDR3 protein sequence, shown with its most common DNA and genes. This sample lists roughly 400,000 distinct CDR3 sequences; around 17% were detected once. The top ten clones comprise roughly a fifth of the sample. The sequencing input was PBMCs or a T cell subset sorted from them (not recorded which). The receptors here all came from a man aged 18 to 29 who had mild COVID-19 (a few samples of this study predate the infection). The sample titles of this study are shuffled in the database, so cell type and time point are left out; the donor was told from shared clones.

This clonotype was seen a single time. The rearrangement joins TRBV10-2 to TRBJ2-7, with TRBD1 matching 11 bases. Germline trimming cut 8 bases from V and 0 bases from J; bases unmatched to any gene: 3. CDR1 and CDR2 from the germline V gene are WSHSY and SAAADI. The CDR3 extends over 14 amino acids. Here the CDR3 reads CASGGQGGSYEQYV. The CDR3 DNA reads as TGCGCCAGCGGGGGACAGGGGGGCTCCTACGAGCAGTACGTC.

This clonotype was found many times. The chain is built from TRBV29-1 and TRBJ2-3; D tentatively fits TRBD1 or TRBD2 (5 bases each). Germline V gene sequence: CDR1 SQVTM, CDR2 ANQGSEA. CDR3 length equals 16 residues. V was cut by 7 bases and J by 3 bases, with 23 bases left in between. CDR3 nucleotide sequence: TGCAGCGCTCCCACGGGCTGGGGGTCTGCGACAGATACGCAGTATTTT. Amino acids: CSAPTGWGSATDTQYF.

The chain joins TRBV19 to TRBJ1-2; the D is unclear. The CDR3 is 12 amino acids. Trimming pared 3 bases from V and 8 bases from J, leaving 10 bases between. Germline CDR1 and CDR2: LNHDA and SQIVND (reference sequence). The CDR3 DNA sequence: TGTGCCAGTAGTATTGAAGGTAGAGGCTACACCTTC. This translates into CASSIEGRGYTF.

The chain is built from TRBV6-2 or TRBV6-3 and TRBJ1-2; D is unclear. The CDR3 runs to 11 residues. V was cut by 8 bases and J by 8 bases, with 12 bases left in between. CDR1 is MNHEY, CDR2 SVGEGT, per germline. The CDR3 DNA is TGTGCCAGCTCATCGATCTCCGGCTACACCTTC. It yields the protein CASSSISGYTF.

The chain combines TRBV6-1 with TRBJ2-7, with unresolved D. This CDR3 has 13 amino acids. V was cut by 7 bases and J by 3 bases, with 13 bases left in between. Germline V gene data show CDR1 as MNHNS and CDR2 as SASEGT. The CDR3 region is CASNRAGDYEQYF. The CDR3 bases are TGTGCCAGCAACCGGGCAGGAGACTACGAGCAGTACTTC.

The chain has TRBV5-1 and TRBJ1-6; the match to TRBD1 covers 9 bases. The CDR3 spans 15 residues. Germline CDR1 reads SGHRS; CDR2 reads YFSETQ. Trimming removed 3 bases from V and 10 bases from J; junction bases left unmatched: 8. CDR3 loop: CASSYRDREYSPLHF. The CDR3 nucleotides read TGCGCCAGCAGCTACCGGGACAGGGAGTACTCACCCCTCCACTTT.

This clonotype occurred once. The rearrangement joins TRBV2 to TRBJ2-3, with 8 bases fitting TRBD2. From germline, CDR1 is SNHLY and CDR2 FYNNEI. CDR3 length: 15 residues. V shed 4 bases and J 2 bases; nucleotides not matched to a gene: 5. In DNA form, the CDR3 reads TGTGCCAGCAGTGTTATAGCGGGGTCCACAGATACGCAGTATTTT. Translating gives CASSVIAGSTDTQYF.

This clonotype occurred a few times. The V gene is TRBV12-3 or TRBV12-4, the J gene TRBJ2-1; 7 bases agree with TRBD2. V shed 7 bases and J 6 bases; nucleotides not matched to a gene: 6. The CDR3 is made up of 13 amino acids. CDR3 loop: CASIAGEFNEQFF. CDR3 coding DNA: TGTGCCAGCATCGCGGGGGAGTTCAATGAGCAGTTCTTC.

This clonotype has just a few counts. The chain couples TRBV14 to TRBJ1-1; D not certain. CDR1 and CDR2 (germline): SGHDN, FVKESK. CDR3 length: 13 residues. V lost 0 bases to trimming and J lost 6 bases, with 8 bases between them. As DNA, the CDR3 is TGTGCCAGCAGCCAAGAAGCTCGGGCTGAAGCTTTCTTT. This translates into CASSQEARAEAFF.

This clonotype was recorded a few times. This chain joins TRBV11-2 and TRBJ1-5; D is unclear. Trimming shortened V by 1 base and J by 5 bases, and 9 bases separated the two germline ends. From germline, CDR1 is SGHAT and CDR2 FQNNGV. This CDR3 spans 14 amino acids. The CDR3 bases are TGTGCCAGCAGCTTAGGGGGAACGGATCAGCCCCAGCATTTT. This encodes CASSLGGTDQPQHF. Filled out from reference TRBV11-2 and TRBJ1-5, the complete variable domain reads EAGVAQSPRYKIIEKRQSVAFWCNPISGHATLYWYQQILGQGPKLLIQFQNNGVVDDSQLPKDRFSAERLKGVDSTLKIQPAKLEDSAVYLCASSLGGTDQPQHFGDGTRLSIL.

This clonotype was picked up many times. The chain has TRBV7-2 and TRBJ1-1; no clear D gene. V was clipped by 1 base and J by 1 base, with 4 bases between them. Germline CDR1 SGHTA, CDR2 FQGNSA. This CDR3 is 13 amino acids long. CDR3 coding DNA: TGTGCCAGCAGCTTAGTCGGGAACACTGAAGCTTTCTTT. Translated, it gives CASSLVGNTEAFF.

This clonotype was picked up a small number of times. The chain couples TRBV19 to TRBJ2-1; TRBD1 is a possible D gene (5 bases). The V end lost 6 bases, the J end lost 3 bases, and 12 bases lay between the germline ends. This CDR3 is 14 amino acids long. Germline V gene data show CDR1 as LNHDA and CDR2 as SQIVND (reference sequence). The CDR3 sequence is CASSTGPSYNEQFF. DNA for the CDR3: TGTGCCAGTAGCACAGGTCCAAGCTACAATGAGCAGTTCTTC.

The chain carries TRBV15 and TRBJ2-3; D is perhaps TRBD2 (7 bases). The CDR3 has 16 residues. V lost 6 bases, J lost 4 bases, and 20 bases lay in between. The V gene's germline CDR1 is LNHNV and CDR2 YYDKDF (reference sequence). The CDR3 is CATSRRSGGPSDTQYF. CDR3 DNA: TGTGCCACCAGTCGGCGTTCGGGGGGCCCTTCAGATACGCAGTATTTT.

The chain combines TRBV11-3 with TRBJ2-1, with 7 bases lining up with TRBD2. The ends lost 3 bases at V and 6 bases at J; junction bases unmatched: 11. CDR3 length equals 16 residues. Germline loops: CDR1 SGHNT, CDR2 YENEEA. The chain's CDR3 is CASSLGGTSAGNEQFF. As DNA, the CDR3 is TGTGCCAGCAGCTTGGGAGGGACGTCAGCGGGCAATGAGCAGTTCTTC.

The rearrangement links TRBV4-2 to TRBJ2-5; weak D call: TRBD2 (7 bases). V lost 5 bases and J 4 bases, leaving 11 bases between the germline ends. The CDR3 spans 13 residues. CDR1 LGHNA and CDR2 YNFKEQ come from the germline V gene. CDR3 bases: TGTGCCAGCAGCAAGGGGGAGGGAGAGACCCAGTACTTC. Amino acid sequence: CASSKGEGETQYF.

The chain combines TRBV20-1 with TRBJ2-7; 7 bases fit TRBD1. The trim removed 5 bases at V and 9 bases at J, leaving 16 bases unmatched. The CDR3 has 14 residues. Germline assignment: CDR1 DFQATT and CDR2 SNEGSKA (reference sequence). The CDR3 spells CSAGISRDSLGQYF. The CDR3 nucleotides are TGCAGTGCTGGGATTAGCCGGGACAGTCTTGGGCAGTACTTC.

This clonotype has a count of ten or more. The rearrangement joins TRBV4-2 to TRBJ2-1; TRBD2 matches 16 bases. Germline trimming cut 3 bases from V and 4 bases from J; bases unmatched to any gene: 6. Looked up from germline, CDR1 is LGHNA and CDR2 is YNFKEQ. The CDR3 spans 18 residues. For the CDR3, the DNA is TGTGCCAGCAGCCAGGGACTAGCGGGGGGGTTAAGATACAATGAGCAGTTCTTC. It specifies CASSQGLAGGLRYNEQFF.

This clonotype has more than one count but fewer than ten. The chain has TRBV7-2 and TRBJ2-5; 8 nucleotides match TRBD2. Trimming at V came to 1 base and at J to 5 bases, leaving 3 bases not matched to a gene. This CDR3 region has 14 residues. CDR1 and CDR2 from the germline V gene are SGHTA and FQGNSA. CDR3 DNA: TGTGCCAGCAGCTTAGGGCGCGGGGGGGAGACCCAGTACTTC. It yields the protein CASSLGRGGETQYF. The full variable domain, completed using reference TRBV7-2 and TRBJ2-5, is GAGVSQSPSNKVTEKGKDVELRCDPISGHTALYWYRQSLGQGLEFLIYFQGNSAPDKSGLPSDRFSAERTGGSVSTLTIQRTQQEDSAVYLCASSLGRGGETQYFGPGTRLLVL.

For the CDR3, the DNA is TGCGCCAGCAGCCGCCTTAAGGGTTCCGATACGCAGTATTTT. It specifies CASSRLKGSDTQYF. The rearrangement links TRBV5-1 to TRBJ2-3; unclear D gene. Germline V gives CDR1 SGHRS, CDR2 YFSETQ. This CDR3 is built from 14 residues. The V and J ends lost 4 bases and 6 bases respectively, with 15 bases between them.